This T cell receptor (beta chain) was retrieved from a study of tumor and adjacent non-tumor tissue in lung cancer. Turning to the study itself: Patients were aged about 31 to 76, around ten men and a handful of women, stage I to III.

No cell sorting was done before RNA was extracted from the tissue. More than 3 cm separated this lung sample from the edge of the tumor. Study results and limitations: Top 100 clones took a larger repertoire share in normal lung. TCR diversity was significantly greater in tumor than normal lung tissue. Shorter survival was associated with higher TCR diversity in tumors.

In its sample, this clonotype was seen many times. The antigen remains unidentified. V lost 5 bases to trimming and J lost 2 bases, with 15 bases between them. Germline CDR1 is MNHNY and CDR2 is SVGAGI (reference sequence). This CDR3 region has 15 residues. Three rounds of nested PCR, following a modified ARM-PCR protocol, produced the TCRbeta library. One entry per CDR3 protein, called by TCRdb with MiXCR from the multiplex PCR reads. The sample includes some 80,000 distinct CDR3 sequences, 76% of them seen just once. The sequencing input was distant non-tumor lung tissue. The receptor comes from a woman aged 50 to 65 with non-small cell lung cancer. The rearrangement uses TRBV6-6 and TRBJ1-1; D may be TRBD1 (6 bases). The CDR3 sequence is CASSKGGEINTEAFF. The CDR3 DNA follows: TGTGCCAGCAGTAAAGGGGGGGAGATCAACACTGAAGCTTTCTTT.